These 20 T cell receptor beta chains came from one sample sequenced in a study of blood T cell repertoires in COVID-19. Using immunoSEQ multiplex PCR, the repertoire was profiled, and TCRdb retains in-frame clones only, with some absent. Seen here are approximately 250,000 clones, 65% to 90% observed once, and the top ten hold 2% to 2.5%. Sequenced material: peripheral blood. Every receptor here comes from a man in his forties who had recovered from COVID-19.

The genes are TRBV6-6 and TRBJ2-1; 10 nucleotides agree with TRBD2. Trimming cost V 5 bases and J 6 bases; bases outside gene matches: 4. In germline, CDR1 is MNHNY, CDR2 SVGAGI (reference sequence). There are 14 residues in the CDR3. The chain's CDR3 is CASSSGGAGNEQFF. Written as DNA, the CDR3 is TGTGCCAGCAGTAGCGGGGGGGCCGGCAATGAGCAGTTCTTC.

The chain links TRBV10-3 to TRBJ1-6; D is unresolved. Germline V gene sequence: CDR1 ENHRY, CDR2 SYGVKD. The germline V and J ends were trimmed by 10 bases and 14 bases, with 27 bases remaining between them. The CDR3 has 15 residues. CDR3 loop: CATFPGSVNHAALHF. The CDR3 DNA follows: TGTGCCACTTTCCCGGGAAGTGTCAACCATGCAGCCCTCCACTTT.

This CDR3 is CATSDFTGQAGTDTQYF. Here the CDR3 DNA reads TGTGCCACCAGTGATTTCACTGGACAGGCCGGCACAGATACGCAGTATTTT. The chain carries TRBV24-1 and TRBJ2-3; 7 nucleotides align to TRBD1. This CDR3 is 17 amino acids long. The germline gives CDR1 KGHDR, CDR2 SFDVKD. With 1 base clipped from V and 1 base from J, the junction kept 7 bases outside the gene matches.

J is TRBJ1-2 and V is TRBV4-3; the D gene is possibly TRBD1 (6 bases). The germline V and J ends were trimmed by 4 bases and 7 bases, with 16 bases remaining between them. Germline V gene data show CDR1 as LGHNA and CDR2 as YSLEER. The CDR3 extends over 14 amino acids. In nucleotides, the CDR3 is TGCGCCAGCAGCCTTCTTGGGGGGGCCCTTGGCTACACCTTC. Translation gives CASSLLGGALGYTF.

CDR3 residues: CASSLRLAETGELFF. CDR3 nucleotide sequence: TGCGCCAGCAGCTTGCGCCTAGCGGAAACCGGGGAGCTGTTTTTT. The genes are TRBV5-1 and TRBJ2-2, with TRBD2 identical over 7 bases. Germline V gene data show CDR1 as SGHRS and CDR2 as YFSETQ. V shed 1 base, J shed 5 bases, and the junction held 5 bases outside the gene matches. The CDR3 extends over 15 amino acids.

The chain has TRBV27 and TRBJ2-7; D is unclear. CDR1 is MNHEY, CDR2 SMNVEV, per germline (reference sequence). This CDR3 contains 12 residues. The V end lost 10 bases, the J end lost 2 bases, and 12 bases lay between the germline ends. CDR3 amino acids: CATVDGAYEQYF. CDR3 nucleotide sequence: TGTGCCACCGTAGACGGAGCCTACGAGCAGTACTTC.

Only a few counts were recorded for this clone. The V and J genes are TRBV11-3 and TRBJ1-5; 7 bases align to TRBD1. The germline gives CDR1 SGHNT, CDR2 YENEEA. CDR3 size: 12 residues. The J segment lost 14 bases and the V segment lost 5 bases, leaving 9 bases of the junction unmatched. The CDR3 sequence is CASSHNRDREHF. In DNA form, the CDR3 reads TGTGCCAGCAGCCATAACCGAGACAGGGAGCATTTT.

The V and J genes are TRBV28 and TRBJ1-4; possibly TRBD1 for D (6 bases). Germline assignment: CDR1 MDHEN and CDR2 SYDVKM. The V end was cut by 6 bases, the J end by 6 bases, with 14 bases between. The CDR3 is made up of 14 amino acids. CDR3 amino acids: CASRIGGVDEKLFF. The CDR3 region has the DNA TGTGCCAGCAGGATAGGGGGTGTCGATGAAAAACTGTTTTTT. The full variable domain, with the rest looked up from reference TRBV28 and TRBJ1-4, is DVKVTQSSRYLVKRTGEKVFLECVQDMDHENMFWYRQDPGLGLRLIYFSYDVKMKEKGDIPEGYSVSREKKERFSLILESASTNQTSMYLCASRIGGVDEKLFFGSGTQLSVL.

CDR3 in DNA: TGTGCCAGCAGCTTATCTATGGACAGGGGTTACGAGCAGTACTTC. As protein: CASSLSMDRGYEQYF. The genes are TRBV11-2 and TRBJ2-7, with 9 bases matching TRBD1. Trimming cost V 2 bases and J 4 bases; bases outside gene matches: 6. Germline V gene data show CDR1 as SGHAT and CDR2 as FQNNGV. The CDR3 consists of 15 residues.

The genes are TRBV12-5 and TRBJ1-2; 7 bases map to TRBD1. CDR3 length equals 13 residues. CDR1 LGHNT and CDR2 FRNRAP come from the germline V gene. Trimming at V came to 5 bases and at J to 3 bases, leaving 3 bases not matched to a gene. This CDR3 reads CASGPRGDYGYTF. The CDR3 DNA follows: TGTGCTAGTGGTCCCAGGGGGGACTATGGCTACACCTTC.

The chain carries TRBV7-2 and TRBJ1-2; weak D call: TRBD1 (5 bases). The CDR3 spans 16 residues. Germline CDR1 is SGHTA and CDR2 is FQGNSA. The V end was cut by 7 bases, the J end by 7 bases, with 25 bases between. The CDR3 reads CASNQRQGMNRRGYTF. CDR3 DNA: TGTGCCAGCAACCAACGCCAGGGAATGAATCGGCGTGGCTACACCTTC.

The V call is TRBV2, the J call TRBJ1-3; D not resolved. V was pared by 10 bases and J by 1 base, with 17 bases between. The germline gives CDR1 SNHLY, CDR2 FYNNEI. CDR3 size: 15 residues. The CDR3 is CATSRPTRSGNTIYF. DNA of the CDR3: TGTGCCACCTCTAGACCGACTAGGTCTGGAAACACCATATATTTT.

The chain combines TRBV11-3 with TRBJ2-4; D not resolved. V was clipped by 5 bases and J by 3 bases, with 11 bases between them. This CDR3 contains 14 residues. Per the germline V gene, CDR1 is SGHNT and CDR2 is YENEEA. CDR3 nucleotides: TGTGCCAGCAGCGTGCGCGGAGACAAAAACATTCAGTACTTC. Protein sequence: CASSVRGDKNIQYF.

This chain links TRBV5-6 with TRBJ2-5; 10 positions agree with TRBD2. V trimming: 4 bases; J trimming: 2 bases; junction bases outside the gene matches: 5. The germline V gene has CDR1 SGHDT and CDR2 YYEEEE. The CDR3 sequence is 15 residues long. The CDR3 region has the DNA TGTGCCAGCAGCAGCGGGAGGGGGGGACAAGAGACCCAGTACTTC. Amino acids: CASSSGRGGQETQYF.

The V gene is TRBV13, the J gene TRBJ1-2, with 10 bases matching TRBD1. The CDR3 has 17 amino acids. The J segment lost 2 bases and the V segment lost 5 bases, leaving 11 bases of the junction unmatched. Germline CDR1 and CDR2: PRHDT and FYEKMQ (reference sequence). This chain's CDR3 is CASSVPRDRGPNYGYTF. CDR3 DNA sequence: TGTGCCAGCAGCGTCCCCCGGGACAGGGGTCCCAACTATGGCTACACCTTC.

The chain joins TRBV5-4 to TRBJ1-4; TRBD1 agrees at 10 bases. The CDR3 runs to 15 residues. The germline CDR1 and CDR2 sequences are SGHNT and YYREEE (reference sequence). Trimming removed 4 bases from V and 8 bases from J; junction bases left unmatched: 8. DNA for the CDR3: TGTGCCAGCAGCGAGACAGGGGGCTCTCGGGAAAAACTGTTTTTT. Translated: CASSETGGSREKLFF.

The chain is built from TRBV9 and TRBJ2-5, with D maybe TRBD2 (5 bases). Looked up from germline, CDR1 is SGDLS and CDR2 is YYNGEE. Trimming took off 4 bases at V and 5 bases at J, with 9 bases between the two ends. The CDR3 extends over 12 amino acids. CDR3 sequence: CASSSDWETQYF. CDR3 DNA: TGTGCCAGCAGCTCGGACTGGGAGACCCAGTACTTC.

The J gene is TRBJ1-3, the V gene TRBV6-6; D is ambiguous. In germline, CDR1 is MNHNY, CDR2 SVGAGI (reference sequence). Trimming took off 7 bases at V and 6 bases at J, with 10 bases between the two ends. This CDR3 spans 12 amino acids. The CDR3 DNA reads TGTGCCAGCATTTTAGCTCCAAACACCATATATTTT. Translating gives CASILAPNTIYF.

The chain has TRBV5-1 and TRBJ1-3, with 7 bases identical to TRBD1. Germline CDR1 SGHRS, CDR2 YFSETQ. V shed 3 bases and J 4 bases; nucleotides not matched to a gene: 4. The CDR3 loop spans 14 amino acids. DNA for the CDR3: TGCGCCAGCAGCTCGACAGGGTTAGGAAACACCATATATTTT. This gives the protein CASSSTGLGNTIYF.

Only a few counts were recorded for this clone. This chain links TRBV29-1 with TRBJ1-2; 11 bases are a match to TRBD1. The CDR3 sequence is 11 residues long. The germline V gene encodes CDR1 SQVTM and CDR2 ANQGSEA. V trimming: 7 bases; J trimming: 8 bases; junction bases outside the gene matches: 3. CDR3 in amino acids: CSAWTGGGYTF. CDR3 bases: TGCAGCGCCTGGACAGGGGGCGGCTACACCTTC. The variable domain in full, completed from reference TRBV29-1 and TRBJ1-2, reads SAVISQKPSRDICQRGTSLTIQCQVDSQVTMMFWYRQQPGQSLTLIATANQGSEATYESGFVIDKFPISRPNLTFSTLTVSNMSPEDSSIYLCSAWTGGGYTFGSGTRLTVV.